The entry below gives a single T cell receptor beta chain sequence along with its context. The target antigen is unknown. This record comes from a study of T cell responses to AZD1222 COVID-19 vaccine. Sequenced by immunoSEQ multiplex PCR; TCRdb stores in-frame clones only, minus some. Of over 65,000 clones in the sample, around 90% were seen once. General study points: Once two AZD1222 doses were given, Spike-specific TCR breadth and depth went up. Among those given AZD1222, only five or six were seropositive at baseline.

CDR1 MNHEY and CDR2 SMNVEV come from the germline V gene (reference sequence). This CDR3 comprises 15 residues. V trimming: 5 bases; J trimming: 7 bases; junction bases outside the gene matches: 11. This sequence originates from an adult in good health. Here the sequenced sample was peripheral blood, taken on day 0 of MenACWY control vaccination. The chain is built from TRBV27 and TRBJ1-5; the match to TRBD1 covers 7 bases. CDR3 amino acids: CASSRDSHPGQPQHF. The CDR3 coding sequence is TGTGCCAGCAGTCGGGACAGTCATCCAGGACAGCCCCAGCATTTT.